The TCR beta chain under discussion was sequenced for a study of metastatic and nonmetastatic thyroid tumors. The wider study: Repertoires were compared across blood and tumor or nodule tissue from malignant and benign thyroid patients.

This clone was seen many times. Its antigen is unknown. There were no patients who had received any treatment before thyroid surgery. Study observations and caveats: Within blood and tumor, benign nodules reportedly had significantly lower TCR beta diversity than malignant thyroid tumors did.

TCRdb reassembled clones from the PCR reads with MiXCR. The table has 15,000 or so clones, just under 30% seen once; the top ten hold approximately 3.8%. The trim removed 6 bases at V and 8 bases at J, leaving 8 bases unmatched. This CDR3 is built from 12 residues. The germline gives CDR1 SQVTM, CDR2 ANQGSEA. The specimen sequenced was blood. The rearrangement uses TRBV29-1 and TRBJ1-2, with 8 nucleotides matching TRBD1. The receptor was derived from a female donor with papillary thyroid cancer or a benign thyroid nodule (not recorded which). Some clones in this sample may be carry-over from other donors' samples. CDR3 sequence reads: CSVQGAVRGYTF. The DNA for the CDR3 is TGCAGCGTCCAGGGGGCGGTTCGAGGCTACACCTTC.